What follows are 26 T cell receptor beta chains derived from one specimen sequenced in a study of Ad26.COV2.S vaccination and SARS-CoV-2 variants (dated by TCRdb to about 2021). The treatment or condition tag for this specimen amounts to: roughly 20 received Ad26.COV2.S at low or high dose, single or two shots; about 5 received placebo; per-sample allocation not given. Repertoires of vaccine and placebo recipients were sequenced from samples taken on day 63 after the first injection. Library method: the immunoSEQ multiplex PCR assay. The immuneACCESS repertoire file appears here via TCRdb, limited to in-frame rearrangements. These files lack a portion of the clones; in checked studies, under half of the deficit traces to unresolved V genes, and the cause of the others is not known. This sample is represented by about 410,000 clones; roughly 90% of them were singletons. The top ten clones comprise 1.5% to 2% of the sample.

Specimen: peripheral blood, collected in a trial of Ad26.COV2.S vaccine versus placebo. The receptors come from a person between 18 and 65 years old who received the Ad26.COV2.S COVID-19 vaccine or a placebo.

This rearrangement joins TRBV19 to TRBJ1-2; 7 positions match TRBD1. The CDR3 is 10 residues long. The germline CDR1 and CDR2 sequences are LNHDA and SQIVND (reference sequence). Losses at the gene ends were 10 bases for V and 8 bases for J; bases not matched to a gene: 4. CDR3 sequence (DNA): TGTGCCACCTACAGGGGCGGCTACACCTTC. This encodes CATYRGGYTF. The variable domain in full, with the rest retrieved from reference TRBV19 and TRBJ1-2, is DGGITQSPKYLFRKEGQNVTLSCEQNLNHDAMYWYRQDPGQGLRLIYYSQIVNDFQKGDIAEGYSVSREKKESFPLTVTSAQKNPTAFYLCATYRGGYTFGSGTRLTVV.

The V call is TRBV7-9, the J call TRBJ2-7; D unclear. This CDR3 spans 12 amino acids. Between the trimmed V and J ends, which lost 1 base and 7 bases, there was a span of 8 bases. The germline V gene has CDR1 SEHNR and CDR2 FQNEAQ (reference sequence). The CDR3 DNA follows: TGTGCCAGCAGCTTAGGGAGCCGGGAGCAGTACTTC. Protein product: CASSLGSREQYF.

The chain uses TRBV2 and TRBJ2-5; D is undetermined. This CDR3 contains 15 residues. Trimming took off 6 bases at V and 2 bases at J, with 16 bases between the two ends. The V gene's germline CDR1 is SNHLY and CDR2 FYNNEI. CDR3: CASSIQGRGQETQYF. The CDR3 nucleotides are TGTGCCAGCAGCATCCAAGGTCGAGGACAAGAGACCCAGTACTTC. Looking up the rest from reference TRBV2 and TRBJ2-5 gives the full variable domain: EPEVTQTPSHQVTQMGQEVILRCVPISNHLYFYWYRQILGQKVEFLVSFYNNEISEKSEIFDDQFSVERPDGSNFTLKIRSTKLEDSAMYFCASSIQGRGQETQYFGPGTRLLVL.

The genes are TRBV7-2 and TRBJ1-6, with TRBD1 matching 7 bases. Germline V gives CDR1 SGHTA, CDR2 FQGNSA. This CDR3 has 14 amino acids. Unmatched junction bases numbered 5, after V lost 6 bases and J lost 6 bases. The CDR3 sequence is CASRPGTANSPLHF. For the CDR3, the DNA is TGTGCCAGCAGACCGGGGACAGCTAATTCACCCCTCCACTTT.

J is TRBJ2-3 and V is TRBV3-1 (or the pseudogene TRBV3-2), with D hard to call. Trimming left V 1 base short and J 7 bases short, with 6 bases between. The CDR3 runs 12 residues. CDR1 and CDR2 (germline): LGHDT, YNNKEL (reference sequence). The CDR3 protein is CASSQVRNTQYF. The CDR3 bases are TGTGCCAGCAGCCAAGTCCGGAATACGCAGTATTTT.

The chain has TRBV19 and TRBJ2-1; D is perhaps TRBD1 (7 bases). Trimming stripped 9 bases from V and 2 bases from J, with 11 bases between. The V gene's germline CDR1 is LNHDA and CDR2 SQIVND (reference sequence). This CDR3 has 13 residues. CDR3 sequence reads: CASQGGPYNEQFF. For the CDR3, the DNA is TGTGCCAGCCAGGGGGGCCCCTACAATGAGCAGTTCTTC.

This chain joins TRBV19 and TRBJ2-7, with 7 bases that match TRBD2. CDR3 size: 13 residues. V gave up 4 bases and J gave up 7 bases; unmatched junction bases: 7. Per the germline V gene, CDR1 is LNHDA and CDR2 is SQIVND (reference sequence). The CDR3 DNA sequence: TGTGCCAGTAGTAGCGGGGGTACGGGGGAGCAGTACTTC. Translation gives CASSSGGTGEQYF.

The CDR3 bases are TGTGCCAGCAGTGAGATCCCCGATAGCAATCAGCCCCAGCATTTT. Protein product: CASSEIPDSNQPQHF. This chain links TRBV6-1 with TRBJ1-5; D not resolved. This CDR3 is 15 amino acids long. V was shortened by 3 bases and J by 0 bases, with 9 bases between the two germline ends. CDR1 is MNHNS, CDR2 SASEGT, per germline.

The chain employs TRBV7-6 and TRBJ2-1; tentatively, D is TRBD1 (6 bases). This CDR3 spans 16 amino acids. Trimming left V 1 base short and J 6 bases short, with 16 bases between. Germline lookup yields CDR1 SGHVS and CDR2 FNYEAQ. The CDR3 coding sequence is TGTGCCAGCAGCTTAGGGTCAGGGGTGCAGCGCAATGAGCAGTTCTTC. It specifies CASSLGSGVQRNEQFF.

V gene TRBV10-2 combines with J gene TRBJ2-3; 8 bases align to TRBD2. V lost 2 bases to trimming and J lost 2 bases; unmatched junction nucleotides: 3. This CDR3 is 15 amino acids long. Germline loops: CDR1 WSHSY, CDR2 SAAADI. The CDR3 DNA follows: TGCGCCAGCAGTGAGATAGCGGGGTCCACAGATACGCAGTATTTT. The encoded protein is CASSEIAGSTDTQYF.

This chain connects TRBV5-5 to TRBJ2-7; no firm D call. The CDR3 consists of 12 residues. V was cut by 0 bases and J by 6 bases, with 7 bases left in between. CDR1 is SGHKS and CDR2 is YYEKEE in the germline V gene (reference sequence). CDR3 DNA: TGTGCCAGCAGCTTGGCCCCCCCCGAGCAGTACTTC. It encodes CASSLAPPEQYF.

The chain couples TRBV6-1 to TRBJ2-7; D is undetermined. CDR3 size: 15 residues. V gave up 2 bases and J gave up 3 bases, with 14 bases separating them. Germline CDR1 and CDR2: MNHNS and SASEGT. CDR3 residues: CASSEQDPRIYEQYF. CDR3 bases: TGTGCCAGCAGTGAACAGGATCCTAGGATCTACGAGCAGTACTTC.

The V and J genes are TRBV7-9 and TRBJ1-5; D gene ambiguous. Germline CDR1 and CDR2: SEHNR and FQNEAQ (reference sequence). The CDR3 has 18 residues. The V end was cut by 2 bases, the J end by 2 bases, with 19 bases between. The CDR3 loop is CASSLIGPSSSGNQPQHF. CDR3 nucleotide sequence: TGTGCCAGCAGCTTAATAGGGCCCTCTTCCTCGGGCAATCAGCCCCAGCATTTT.

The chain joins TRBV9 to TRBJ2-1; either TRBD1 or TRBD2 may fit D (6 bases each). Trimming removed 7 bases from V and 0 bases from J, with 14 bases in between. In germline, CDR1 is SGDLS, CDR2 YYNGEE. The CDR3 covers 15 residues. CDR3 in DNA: TGTGCCAGCGGGGGGCCCCCGAGCTCCTACAATGAGCAGTTCTTC. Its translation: CASGGPPSSYNEQFF.

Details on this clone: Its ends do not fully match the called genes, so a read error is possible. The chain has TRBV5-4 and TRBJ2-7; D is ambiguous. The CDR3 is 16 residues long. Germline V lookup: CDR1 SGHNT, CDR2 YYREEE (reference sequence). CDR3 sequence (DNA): TGTGCCAGCAGTTTGGCGTGGAGAGGTTCCGCCTACGAGCAGTACTTC. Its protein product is CASSLAWRGSAYEQYF.

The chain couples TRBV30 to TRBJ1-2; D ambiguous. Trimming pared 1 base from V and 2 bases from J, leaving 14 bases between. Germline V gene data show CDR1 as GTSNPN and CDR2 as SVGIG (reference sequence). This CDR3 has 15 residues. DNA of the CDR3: TGTGCCTGGAGTGCCGGATGGAGGAGCAACTATGGCTACACCTTC. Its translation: CAWSAGWRSNYGYTF. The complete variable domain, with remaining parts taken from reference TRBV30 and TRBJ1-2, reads SQTIHQWPATLVQPVGSPLSLECTVEGTSNPNLYWYRQAAGRGLQLLFYSVGIGQISSEVPQNLSASRPQDRQFILSSKKLLLSDSGFYLCAWSAGWRSNYGYTFGSGTRLTVV.

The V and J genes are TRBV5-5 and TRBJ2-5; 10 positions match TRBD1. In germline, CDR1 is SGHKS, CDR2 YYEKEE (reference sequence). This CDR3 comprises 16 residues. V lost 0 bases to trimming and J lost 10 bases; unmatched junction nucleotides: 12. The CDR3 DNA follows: TGTGCCAGCAGCTTGGGTTTAGGGACAGGGGTCGAGGACCAGTACTTC. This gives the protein CASSLGLGTGVEDQYF.

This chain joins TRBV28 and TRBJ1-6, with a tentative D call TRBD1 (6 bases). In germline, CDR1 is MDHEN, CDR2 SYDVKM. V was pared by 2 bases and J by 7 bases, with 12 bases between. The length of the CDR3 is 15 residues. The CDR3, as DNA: TGTGCCAGCAGTTTACGGGGGGCTGTGAATTCACCCCTCCACTTT. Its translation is CASSLRGAVNSPLHF.

CDR3 nucleotide sequence: TGCGCCAGCAGCCCTGGAATTGTTTCGGGACCTAAGAGGGTCAATGAGCAGTTCTTC. The encoded protein is CASSPGIVSGPKRVNEQFF. The rearrangement uses TRBV4-1 and TRBJ2-1; D possibly uses TRBD1 or TRBD2 (5 bases each). The CDR3 is 19 residues long. Looked up from germline, CDR1 is MGHRA and CDR2 is YSYEKL. Trimming left V 4 bases short and J 6 bases short, with 28 bases between.

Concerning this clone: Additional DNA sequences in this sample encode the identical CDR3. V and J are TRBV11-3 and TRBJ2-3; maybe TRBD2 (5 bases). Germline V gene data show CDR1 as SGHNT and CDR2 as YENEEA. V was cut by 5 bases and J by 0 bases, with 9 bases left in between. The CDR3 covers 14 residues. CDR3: CASSVSGSTDTQYF. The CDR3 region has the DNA TGTGCCAGCAGCGTCAGCGGCAGCACAGATACGCAGTATTTT.

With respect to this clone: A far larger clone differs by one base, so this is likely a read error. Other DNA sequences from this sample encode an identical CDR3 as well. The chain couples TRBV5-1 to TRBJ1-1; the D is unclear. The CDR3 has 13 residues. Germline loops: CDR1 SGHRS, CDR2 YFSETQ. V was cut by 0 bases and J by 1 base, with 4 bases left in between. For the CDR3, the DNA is TGCGCCAGCAGCTTGGGAGAGAACACTGAAGCTTTCTTT. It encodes CASSLGENTEAFF.

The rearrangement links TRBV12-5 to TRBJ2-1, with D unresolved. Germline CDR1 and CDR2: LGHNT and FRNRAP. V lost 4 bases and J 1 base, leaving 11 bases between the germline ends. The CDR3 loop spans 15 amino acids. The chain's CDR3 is CASGSYAKSYNEQFF. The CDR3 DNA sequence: TGTGCTAGTGGTTCCTATGCCAAATCCTACAATGAGCAGTTCTTC.

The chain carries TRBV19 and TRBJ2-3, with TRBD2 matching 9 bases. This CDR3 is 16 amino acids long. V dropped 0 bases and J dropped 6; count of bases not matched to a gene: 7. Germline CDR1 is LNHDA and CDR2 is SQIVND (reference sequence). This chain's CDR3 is CASSIDSAGGHDTQYF. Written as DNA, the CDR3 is TGTGCCAGTAGTATAGATTCGGCGGGGGGGCATGATACGCAGTATTTT.

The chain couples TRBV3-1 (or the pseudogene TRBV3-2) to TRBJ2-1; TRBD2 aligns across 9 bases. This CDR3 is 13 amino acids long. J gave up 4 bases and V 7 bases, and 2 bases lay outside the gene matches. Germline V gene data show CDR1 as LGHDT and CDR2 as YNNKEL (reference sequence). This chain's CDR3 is CASKTSGYNEQFF. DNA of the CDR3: TGTGCCAGCAAGACTAGCGGATACAATGAGCAGTTCTTC.

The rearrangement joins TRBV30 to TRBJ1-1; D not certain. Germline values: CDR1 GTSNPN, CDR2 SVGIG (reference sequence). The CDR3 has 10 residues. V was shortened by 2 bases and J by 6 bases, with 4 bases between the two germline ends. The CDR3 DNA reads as TGTGCCTGGAGTCAAGCTGAAGCTTTCTTT. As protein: CAWSQAEAFF.

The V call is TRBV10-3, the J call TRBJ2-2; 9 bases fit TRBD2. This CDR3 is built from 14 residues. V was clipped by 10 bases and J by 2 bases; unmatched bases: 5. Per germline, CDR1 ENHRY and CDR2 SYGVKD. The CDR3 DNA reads TGTGCCAGTAGCGGGGGCCTAAACACCGGGGAGCTGTTTTTT. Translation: CASSGGLNTGELFF.